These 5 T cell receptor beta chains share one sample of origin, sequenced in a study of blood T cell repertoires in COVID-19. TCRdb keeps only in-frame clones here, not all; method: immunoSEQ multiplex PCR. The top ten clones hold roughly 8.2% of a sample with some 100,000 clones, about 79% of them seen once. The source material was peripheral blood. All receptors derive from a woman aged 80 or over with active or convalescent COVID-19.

CDR3 coding DNA: TGTGCCAGCCTAGACAGGGGTGGTTCACCCCTCCACTTT. This sequence encodes CASLDRGGSPLHF. The chain couples TRBV25-1 to TRBJ1-6; TRBD1 agrees at 8 bases. CDR3 size: 13 residues. CDR1 is MGHDK, CDR2 SYGVNS, per germline. V trimming: 8 bases; J trimming: 9 bases; junction bases outside the gene matches: 6.

CDR3 residues: CASSSGAGLAQHF. The DNA of the CDR3 is TGTGCCAGCAGCTCAGGGGCCGGCCTGGCCCAGCATTTT. V and J are TRBV28 and TRBJ1-5, with D maybe TRBD1 (6 bases). CDR1 and CDR2 from the germline V gene are MDHEN and SYDVKM. V lost 6 bases and J lost 11, with 17 bases in between. CDR3 length: 13 residues.

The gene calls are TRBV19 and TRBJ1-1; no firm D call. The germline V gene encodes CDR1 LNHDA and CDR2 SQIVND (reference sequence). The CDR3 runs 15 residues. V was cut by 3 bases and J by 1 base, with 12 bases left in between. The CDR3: CASSISESRNTEAFF. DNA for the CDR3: TGTGCCAGTAGTATTTCGGAGTCGCGGAACACTGAAGCTTTCTTT.

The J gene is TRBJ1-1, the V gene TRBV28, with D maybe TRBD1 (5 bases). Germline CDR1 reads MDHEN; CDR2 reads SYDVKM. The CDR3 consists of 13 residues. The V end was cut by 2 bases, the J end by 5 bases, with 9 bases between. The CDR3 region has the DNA TGTGCCAGCAGTTTACAAAGGGGAACTGAAGCTTTCTTT. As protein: CASSLQRGTEAFF.

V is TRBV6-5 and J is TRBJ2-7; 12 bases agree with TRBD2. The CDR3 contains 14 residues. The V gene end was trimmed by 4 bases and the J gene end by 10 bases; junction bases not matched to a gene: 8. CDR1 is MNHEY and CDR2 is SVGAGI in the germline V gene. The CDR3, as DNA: TGTGCCAGCAGTTCCCGGACTAGCGGGACGAAACAGTACTTC. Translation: CASSSRTSGTKQYF.